This T cell receptor (beta chain) was identified in a study of blood T cell repertoires in COVID-19. Germline trimming cut 2 bases from V and 4 bases from J; bases unmatched to any gene: 3. This CDR3 is built from 14 residues. CDR1 and CDR2 from the germline V gene are MNHEY and SVGAGI. Libraries were prepared by immunoSEQ multiplex PCR; TCRdb keeps only in-frame clonotypes and omits some of them. The data show 75,000 to 100,000 clones, with approximately 72% seen just once and approximately 24% held by the top ten. The TCR originated in an older man with acute or convalescent COVID-19. The gene calls are TRBV6-5 and TRBJ2-5; 8 bases are a match to TRBD1. Material: peripheral blood. The CDR3 is CASSYTGGGETQYF. In nucleotides, the CDR3 is TGTGCCAGCAGTTACACAGGGGGAGGAGAGACCCAGTACTTC.